This is a list of T cell receptor beta chains from one sample in a study of T cells after yellow fever vaccination. One entry per CDR3 protein results from TCRdb running MiXCR on the 5' RACE reads. The sample yields 50,000 or so distinct CDR3 sequences, 7.4% seen once. The source material was CD8+ T cells sorted from PBMCs, sampled around 15 days after the first yellow fever vaccination. These receptors were obtained from a man younger than 30 who received the YFV17D yellow fever vaccine. The CDR3 runs from the conserved cysteine through the conserved F or W. D genes are given only for firm matches. Only part of the rows carry a size: once, few, many, or a class if the clone is expanded.

TRBD1	many	TRBV20-1	TRBJ1-6	TGCAGTCAGAGGGACAGAGAAAATTCACCCCTCCACTTT	CSQRDRENSPLHF
TRBD1	many	TRBV4-3	TRBJ1-2	TGCGCCAGCAGCCAAGAATCCAGGGGGAAGGGCTACACCTTC	CASSQESRGKGYTF
-	-	TRBV9	TRBJ2-3	TGTGCCAGCAGCGACTTTACAGATACGCAGTATTTT	CASSDFTDTQYF
-	-	TRBV6-4	TRBJ2-2	TGTGCCAGCAGTGACTCAGGGGAGAACACCGGGGAGCTGTTTTTT	CASSDSGENTGELFF
-	many	TRBV5-6	TRBJ1-2	TGTGCCAGCAGCTTGGAGGACGGCCGGTATGGCTACACCTTC	CASSLEDGRYGYTF
-	many	TRBV15	TRBJ1-5	TGTGCCACCAGCAGAGGACAGGAGAATCAGCCCCAGCATTTT	CATSRGQENQPQHF
-	few	TRBV12-3/TRBV12-4	TRBJ1-2	TGTGCCAGCAGTTCGGTACTGTCATCTGGCTACACCTTC	CASSSVLSSGYTF
-	few	TRBV7-9	TRBJ2-3	TGTGCCAGCAGCTTAGCTCCCTGGTCAGATAGGACAGATACGCAGTATTTT	CASSLAPWSDRTDTQYF
-	many	TRBV12-3/TRBV12-4	TRBJ1-3	TGTGCCAGCAGTTATCCCCTCGGGAGCTCTGGAAACACCATATATTTT	CASSYPLGSSGNTIYF
TRBD1	many	TRBV27	TRBJ1-2	TGTGCCAGCAGTGCCAGGGGGGGGAGCCATGGCTACACCTTC	CASSARGGSHGYTF
-	many	TRBV5-8	TRBJ2-3	TGTGCCAGCAGCTTGGCCCCGGGATATTGGATGTCCGATACGCAGTATTTT	CASSLAPGYWMSDTQYF
TRBD2	many	TRBV9	TRBJ2-5	TGTGCCAGCAACAGCGGACTAGCGGGGGTAGAGACCCAGTACTTC	CASNSGLAGVETQYF
-	many	TRBV4-2	TRBJ1-2	TGTGCCAGCAGCCAGGGACAATGGGGGAGCTATGGCTACACCTTC	CASSQGQWGSYGYTF
-	many	TRBV20-1	TRBJ1-2	TGCAGTGCTAGAGACCGACTTGACAGCTATGGCTACACCTTC	CSARDRLDSYGYTF
-	few	TRBV12-3/TRBV12-4	TRBJ2-2	TGTGCCAGCAGTTTAGGTTTTAGTCAGGAAGGGTATGGTACCGGGGAGCTGTTTTTT	CASSLGFSQEGYGTGELFF
-	many	TRBV5-5	TRBJ1-1	TGTGCCAGCAGCTTGCCTGACAACACGAGAAACACTGAAGCTTTCTTT	CASSLPDNTRNTEAFF
TRBD2	many	TRBV6-2/TRBV6-3	TRBJ2-5	TGTGCCAGCAGTAACGGACTAGCGACAGAGACCCAGTACTTC	CASSNGLATETQYF